These 31 T cell receptor beta chains came from one sample sequenced in a study of cytomegalovirus exposure and HLA in healthy donors. Primers for the PCR totalled 60 Vbeta and 13 Jbeta. Clones were read by immunoSEQ multiplex PCR, and TCRdb kept only the in-frame ones, dropping some. The table shows approximately 120,000 clones, with about two thirds occurring only once. Sequencing used PBMCs. The receptors derive from a man aged 25 to 45 in good health and CMV-seronegative.

The table lists this clone with a few counts. The chain uses TRBV27 and TRBJ2-3; a possible D gene is TRBD2 (6 bases). This CDR3 spans 16 amino acids. V was pared by 2 bases and J by 5 bases, with 17 bases between. Germline V gene data show CDR1 as MNHEY and CDR2 as SMNVEV (reference sequence). The CDR3 region is CASSLKGGVTVDTQYF. The CDR3 nucleotides are TGTGCCAGCAGTTTAAAGGGCGGGGTGACGGTAGATACGCAGTATTTT.

CDR3: CASSWVGQGASEAFF. The CDR3 DNA reads TGTGCCAGCAGCTGGGTCGGACAGGGGGCATCTGAAGCTTTCTTT. This chain joins TRBV11-2 and TRBJ1-1; 11 bases are shared with TRBD1. Germline lookup yields CDR1 SGHAT and CDR2 FQNNGV. The CDR3 runs to 15 residues. V shed 4 bases, J shed 6 bases, and the junction held 7 bases outside the gene matches.

V gene TRBV25-1 combines with J gene TRBJ1-2, with a weak D call TRBD1 (5 bases). Trimming took 3 bases from V and 7 from J, leaving 15 bases between them. CDR3 length equals 14 residues. Germline assignment: CDR1 MGHDK and CDR2 SYGVNS. The CDR3 loop is CASSDKGIFRGYTF. Here the CDR3 DNA reads TGTGCCAGCAGTGATAAGGGGATTTTTCGTGGCTACACCTTC.

The genes are TRBV4-3 and TRBJ2-1; 10 nucleotides line up with TRBD2. The germline CDR1 and CDR2 sequences are LGHNA and YSLEER. CDR3 length equals 16 residues. Trimming removed 3 bases from V and 7 bases from J; junction bases left unmatched: 9. The CDR3 region is CASSHGLVAGGNEQFF. The DNA of the CDR3 is TGCGCCAGCAGCCACGGACTGGTAGCGGGGGGTAATGAGCAGTTCTTC.

The chain couples TRBV10-3 to TRBJ2-7, with D perhaps TRBD1 (7 bases). The V gene lost 3 bases and the J gene lost 3 bases, with 15 bases spanning the gap. The CDR3 is made up of 15 amino acids. Germline lookup yields CDR1 ENHRY and CDR2 SYGVKD. The CDR3 nucleotides are TGTGCCATCAGTGACCCCGCAGGGGGGCACTACGAGCAGTACTTC. Protein: CAISDPAGGHYEQYF.

A word on this clone: This CDR3 is also generated by other DNA sequences in the sample. This chain joins TRBV27 and TRBJ2-7, with 11 nucleotides matching TRBD1. V trimming: 3 bases; J trimming: 4 bases; junction bases outside the gene matches: 5. This CDR3 has 15 amino acids. CDR1 is MNHEY and CDR2 is SMNVEV in the germline V gene (reference sequence). CDR3 in DNA: TGTGCCAGCAGTTTTTTAGGACAGGGGGCTTACGAGCAGTACTTC. Protein sequence: CASSFLGQGAYEQYF.

This clone occurred a few times. Without the conserved terminal phenylalanine or tryptophan, this CDR3 likely stems from a read error. The limits of the CDR3 on the DNA are not certain, so only TCRdb's listed CDR3 is given. The chain employs TRBV7-6 and TRBJ2-7; TRBD1, the table's D call, lacks a check against the DNA. The CDR3 is 9 amino acids long, termini counted. The germline V gene encodes CDR1 SGHVS and CDR2 FNYEAQ. The CDR3 sequence is CASSLADSI.

The DNA of the CDR3 is TGCGCCAGCAGCCAAGAGTGGGCCGGGGACACTGAAGCTTTCTTT. Protein product: CASSQEWAGDTEAFF. V usage is TRBV4-3 and J usage is TRBJ1-1; D is ambiguous. The CDR3 spans 15 residues. Germline V gives CDR1 LGHNA, CDR2 YSLEER. The V end lost 0 bases, the J end lost 3 bases, and 11 bases lay between the germline ends.

V usage is TRBV29-1 and J usage is TRBJ1-1, with a tentative D call TRBD1 (6 bases). Trimming took 0 bases from V and 2 from J, leaving 13 bases between them. From germline, CDR1 is SQVTM and CDR2 ANQGSEA. This CDR3 has 15 residues. The CDR3 reads CSVEDRAGVNTEAFF. CDR3 in DNA: TGCAGCGTTGAAGATCGGGCAGGGGTCAACACTGAAGCTTTCTTT.

The V and J genes are TRBV5-4 and TRBJ2-6; D unresolved. This CDR3 region has 16 residues. The V end was cut by 4 bases, the J end by 0 bases, with 11 bases between. Looked up from germline, CDR1 is SGHNT and CDR2 is YYREEE (reference sequence). The CDR3 DNA sequence: TGTGCCAGCAGCACCGACACCTTCTCTGGGGCCAACGTCCTGACTTTC. Residues: CASSTDTFSGANVLTF.

The V and J genes are TRBV10-2 and TRBJ1-2; D is perhaps TRBD1 (6 bases). CDR1 is WSHSY and CDR2 is SAAADI in the germline V gene. The CDR3 loop spans 16 amino acids. Trimming stripped 4 bases from V and 0 bases from J, with 15 bases between. The CDR3 DNA reads as TGCGCCAGCAGTGCTCCTTTCGCAGGGGCTAACTATGGCTACACCTTC. It yields the protein CASSAPFAGANYGYTF.

This sequence joins TRBV7-9 and TRBJ2-3; D may be TRBD2 (5 bases). Trimming shortened V by 1 base and J by 5 bases, and 13 bases separated the two germline ends. Germline loops: CDR1 SEHNR, CDR2 FQNEAQ (reference sequence). CDR3 length: 15 amino acids. This CDR3 reads CASSLEGDSLDTQYF. The CDR3 coding sequence is TGTGCCAGCAGCTTAGAGGGAGACTCCCTAGATACGCAGTATTTT.

This clone was recorded a few times. The V gene is TRBV19, the J gene TRBJ2-2, with D perhaps matching TRBD1 (6 bases). With 6 bases removed from V and 6 bases from J, the gap between germline ends came to 11 bases. The CDR3 runs 13 residues. Germline-derived CDR1 and CDR2 are LNHDA and SQIVND (reference sequence). This chain's CDR3 is CASRVRGAGELFF. CDR3 bases: TGTGCCAGTAGGGTCAGGGGCGCCGGGGAGCTGTTTTTT.

The rearrangement joins TRBV19 to TRBJ2-7; weak D call: TRBD2 (5 bases). From germline, CDR1 is LNHDA and CDR2 SQIVND (reference sequence). The CDR3 is 15 residues long. Trimming stripped 7 bases from V and 2 bases from J, with 18 bases between. The CDR3 DNA is TGTGCCAGTACCTCCCGGGGAGACCCGCCCTACGAGCAGTACTTC. Translating gives CASTSRGDPPYEQYF. Full variable domain (missing parts from reference TRBV19 and TRBJ2-7): DGGITQSPKYLFRKEGQNVTLSCEQNLNHDAMYWYRQDPGQGLRLIYYSQIVNDFQKGDIAEGYSVSREKKESFPLTVTSAQKNPTAFYLCASTSRGDPPYEQYFGPGTRLTVT.

The rearrangement uses TRBV28 and TRBJ1-1, with TRBD1 matching over 7 bases. Germline CDR1 and CDR2: MDHEN and SYDVKM. The ends lost 2 bases at V and 7 bases at J; junction bases unmatched: 1. The CDR3 loop spans 12 amino acids. CDR3: CASSLRDSEAFF. The CDR3 DNA is TGTGCCAGCAGTTTAAGGGACAGTGAAGCTTTCTTT.

This clone was seen once. The gene calls are TRBV15 and TRBJ2-5; 7 bases are a match to TRBD1. J was trimmed by 1 base and V by 4 bases; bases with no gene match: 9. The germline V gene encodes CDR1 LNHNV and CDR2 YYDKDF (reference sequence). This CDR3 is built from 16 residues. CDR3 amino acids: CATSTRTGATQETQYF. The CDR3, as DNA: TGTGCCACCAGCACCCGAACAGGGGCAACCCAAGAGACCCAGTACTTC.

The rearrangement uses TRBV7-9 and TRBJ1-1; D remains unclear. Germline V gene lookup returns CDR1 SEHNR and CDR2 FQNEAQ (reference sequence). Trimming cost V 1 base and J 9 bases, with 6 bases left between them. There are 11 residues in the CDR3. DNA for the CDR3: TGTGCCAGCAGCTTAGGGAGGAAAGCTTTCTTT. It codes for CASSLGRKAFF.

The chain has TRBV4-2 and TRBJ1-4, with D uncertain. The CDR3 runs to 13 residues. Trimming took off 0 bases at V and 8 bases at J, with 7 bases between the two ends. Germline V gene data show CDR1 as LGHNA and CDR2 as YNFKEQ. CDR3 in amino acids: CASSQDGNEKLFF. DNA of the CDR3: TGTGCCAGCAGCCAAGACGGGAACGAAAAACTGTTTTTT.

The rearrangement joins TRBV6-5 to TRBJ2-7; D perhaps matches TRBD1 (5 bases). CDR3 length: 13 amino acids. Trimming shortened V by 7 bases and J by 4 bases, and 14 bases separated the two germline ends. CDR1 and CDR2 from the germline V gene are MNHEY and SVGAGI. Here the CDR3 DNA reads TGTGCCAGCAAGCCCTTGGACACGTACGAGCAGTACTTC. Translating gives CASKPLDTYEQYF.

This sequence joins TRBV9 and TRBJ2-3; D gene uncertain. The CDR3 contains 16 residues. The germline CDR1 and CDR2 sequences are SGDLS and YYNGEE. Trimming took 3 bases from V and 5 from J, leaving 19 bases between them. The CDR3 region has the DNA TGTGCCAGCAGCGCAGGCATGATTGGATTAATAGATACGCAGTATTTT. Translation gives CASSAGMIGLIDTQYF.

This clone is a singleton in its sample. An end of the junction does not agree with germline; a read error may underlie this. CDR3 DNA: TGTGCTAGCAGCTTAGTTCGTTTGGAGACCCAGTACTTC. Its protein product is CASSLVRLETQYF. This chain uses TRBV7-7 with TRBJ2-5; D is unclear. The CDR3 runs to 13 residues. The germline V gene has CDR1 SSHAT and CDR2 FNYEAQ (reference sequence).

The gene calls are TRBV6-5 and TRBJ1-2; 7 bases map to TRBD1. This CDR3 is built from 15 residues. Germline V gene sequence: CDR1 MNHEY, CDR2 SVGAGI. V lost 6 bases to trimming and J lost 7 bases; unmatched junction nucleotides: 14. The CDR3 DNA follows: TGTGCCAGCAGCCGAGGGAGCAGGGGGTTGGGTGGCTACACCTTC. As protein: CASSRGSRGLGGYTF.

The V call is TRBV7-2, the J call TRBJ2-5; D uncertain. Germline CDR1 is SGHTA and CDR2 is FQGNSA. CDR3 length: 13 residues. V was clipped by 0 bases and J by 2 bases, with 4 bases between them. The CDR3 sequence is CASSLAEQETQYF. CDR3 coding DNA: TGTGCCAGCAGCTTAGCGGAGCAAGAGACCCAGTACTTC.

This chain joins TRBV29-1 and TRBJ1-2; 7 bases are a match to TRBD1. The germline CDR1 and CDR2 sequences are SQVTM and ANQGSEA. The V and J ends lost 1 base and 3 bases, in that order; junction bases with no gene match: 2. The CDR3 is made up of 13 amino acids. CDR3 bases: TGCAGCGTTGAAGGGGACAGCTACTATGGCTACACCTTC. Protein product: CSVEGDSYYGYTF.

This clone was recorded a few times. This chain connects TRBV5-1 to TRBJ1-1; 9 bases are a match to TRBD1. Germline V CDR1 and CDR2: SGHRS, YFSETQ. The CDR3 covers 15 residues. J gave up 5 bases and V 0 bases, and 5 bases lay outside the gene matches. This CDR3 reads CASSLGTGEWTEAFF. The CDR3 DNA follows: TGCGCCAGCAGCTTGGGGACAGGGGAGTGGACTGAAGCTTTCTTT.

The genes are TRBV7-9 and TRBJ2-4; perhaps TRBD2 as D (5 bases). The CDR3 runs 15 residues. V shed 1 base and J shed 7 bases, with 14 bases lying between them. Germline V CDR1 and CDR2: SEHNR, FQNEAQ (reference sequence). The DNA of the CDR3 is TGTGCCAGCAGCTTAGGGGCCAGTTGGAGGAACATTCAGTACTTC. Encoded protein: CASSLGASWRNIQYF.

The rearrangement uses TRBV2 and TRBJ2-3; possibly TRBD1 for D (7 bases). The CDR3 totals 14 residues. V was trimmed by 6 bases and J by 5 bases, leaving 15 bases between them. Germline-derived CDR1 and CDR2 are SNHLY and FYNNEI. The CDR3 region has the DNA TGTGCCAGCAGCGAGGACAGGCGGGGAGATACGCAGTATTTT. It is translated as CASSEDRRGDTQYF.

The chain is built from TRBV5-1 and TRBJ1-1, with D perhaps matching TRBD1 (5 bases). Trimming removed 4 bases from V and 4 bases from J, with 11 bases in between. The CDR3 covers 13 residues. Germline loops: CDR1 SGHRS, CDR2 YFSETQ. The chain's CDR3 is CASSRGEGTEAFF. Here the CDR3 DNA reads TGCGCCAGCAGCCGAGGGGAGGGCACTGAAGCTTTCTTT.

The J gene is TRBJ1-5, the V gene TRBV28; TRBD1 is a possible D gene (6 bases). Germline V lookup: CDR1 MDHEN, CDR2 SYDVKM. The CDR3 has 16 residues. V lost 3 bases and J lost 5, with 17 bases in between. CDR3 DNA: TGTGCCAGCAGTTTGCGGGCTCAGGGGTATGATCAGCCCCAGCATTTT. Protein product: CASSLRAQGYDQPQHF.

In this sample, this clone turned up a few times. In nucleotides, the CDR3 is TGTGCCAGCAGCGAAACAGGGGACCACACTGAAGCTTTCTTT. Residues: CASSETGDHTEAFF. The V call is TRBV6-1, the J call TRBJ1-1, with 7 bases lining up with TRBD1. J gave up 3 bases and V 6 bases, and 7 bases lay outside the gene matches. The CDR3 is made up of 14 amino acids. Germline V gene lookup returns CDR1 MNHNS and CDR2 SASEGT.

This clone was counted a single time. The chain recombines TRBV28 with TRBJ1-6, with a tentative D call TRBD1 (6 bases). This CDR3 spans 17 amino acids. Trimming cost V 3 bases and J 0 bases, with 12 bases left between them. CDR1 and CDR2 (germline): MDHEN, SYDVKM. CDR3 in amino acids: CASSFLQGSSYNSPLHF. The CDR3 DNA reads as TGTGCCAGCAGTTTCTTACAGGGAAGCTCCTATAATTCACCCCTCCACTTT.